This T cell receptor (beta chain) derives from a study of T-cell reconstitution after alpha-beta-depleted transplantation in children. Unique molecular identifiers tagged the TCRbeta library. Each CDR3 protein is one row after TCRdb ran MiXCR on the PCR reads. The repertoire holds 450,000 to 600,000 distinct CDR3 sequences, with over 9.5% as singletons. On this clonotype itself: This clone may be a read error of a much larger clone one base away.

CDR1 SEHNR and CDR2 FQNEAQ come from the germline V gene (reference sequence). This CDR3 is 16 amino acids long. The gene calls are TRBV7-9 and TRBJ2-3, with a weak D call TRBD2 (6 bases). Material: PBMCs, obtained before TCRalphabeta/CD19-depleted stem cell transplant. This TCR derives from a child aged 2 to 10 with inherited bone marrow failure, due to receive a stem cell transplant. The CDR3 here is CDSSLPPSASTDTQYF. The CDR3 DNA reads as TGTGACAGCAGCTTACCCCCTAGCGCATCCACAGATACGCAGTATTTT.